This T cell receptor (beta chain) emerged from a study of CD8 T cells in Susac syndrome. RNA was extracted with the RNeasy kit, and a quantity of about 0.45 to 1 ug was reverse transcribed using random hexamers. TCRdb reprocessed the immunoSEQ multiplex PCR reads with MiXCR, giving one entry per CDR3 protein. The sample carries 170,000 or so distinct CDR3 sequences, approximately 94% recorded once. This clonotype occurred once. Germline V lookup: CDR1 SGHTA, CDR2 FQGNSA. The CDR3 is 14 amino acids. The V gene lost 0 bases and the J gene lost 9 bases, with 12 bases spanning the gap. The T cells that were sequenced for TCR beta were CD8+ and CD4+ cells from blood.

The TCR was taken from a human donor with Susac syndrome. The source material was CD4+ T cells from PBMCs. V and J are TRBV7-2 and TRBJ1-5; D remains ambiguous. As DNA, the CDR3 is TGTGCCAGCAGCTTAGCGGGAGGAGGGAGGCCCCAGCATTTT. Residues: CASSLAGGGRPQHF.